The sequence of this T cell receptor beta chain was determined in a study of beta chain features in type 1 diabetes. Study-wide points: Although PCR might favor shorter templates, it would do so equally in patients and controls. Type 1 diabetes patients had moderately but significantly shorter TCRB CDR3s in all four CD4+ subsets. There was no resolution here of whether HLA type influences TCRB rearrangement.

A word on this clone: Its specificity is unknown.

Trimming removed 5 bases from V and 9 bases from J, with 14 bases in between. This CDR3 contains 13 residues. Per the germline V gene, CDR1 is MNHEY and CDR2 is SVGAGI. Expressed TCRB transcripts were sequenced after all isolated RNA was converted to cDNA. Assay used: immunoSEQ multiplex PCR; TCRdb lists only in-frame clones, some missing. The table has 500,000 to 650,000 clones, around an eighth seen once. The chain is built from TRBV6-5 and TRBJ1-5, with a tentative D call TRBD1 (6 bases). The clonotype was recovered from a young man with type 1 diabetes. The specimen was naive CD4+ T cells from blood. The chain's CDR3 is CASSKEQGWPQHF. CDR3 in DNA: TGTGCCAGCAGTAAAGAACAGGGATGGCCCCAGCATTTT.